The clone carrying this T cell receptor beta chain has only a few counts. Its specificity is unknown. From germline, CDR1 is GTSNPN and CDR2 SVGIG (reference sequence). There are 17 residues in the CDR3. V was cut by 2 bases and J by 0 bases, with 17 bases left in between. The data were taken from a study of T cell responses to AZD1222 COVID-19 vaccine. Study conclusions and caveats: Recipients of two AZD1222 doses showed rising Spike-specific TCR breadth and depth. Most donors were white British, females outnumbered males, and clonal diversity was possibly underestimated. Within unmutated variant regions lay the reported targets of nearly half of spike-specific TCRs.

Using immunoSEQ multiplex PCR, the repertoire was profiled, and TCRdb retains in-frame clones only, with some absent. The profile shows under 200,000 clones, 92% of them singletons. The rearrangement uses TRBV30 and TRBJ1-3; tentatively, D is TRBD1 (6 bases). This TCR came from an adult who received the AZD1222 COVID-19 vaccine. The sample here was peripheral blood, taken 28 days after the second AZD1222 dose. The CDR3 spells CAWSLLPDRSSGNTIYF. Written as DNA, the CDR3 is TGTGCCTGGAGTTTATTGCCCGACAGGAGCTCTGGAAACACCATATATTTT.